This T cell receptor beta chain was found in a study of cytomegalovirus exposure and HLA in healthy donors. This clone was detected only a few times. The antigen remains undetermined. Study-wide findings and caveats: Three CMV-associated chains were confirmed in vitro to be specific for CMV antigens. A later examination showed that TCR association rates differed by HLA locus, with DRB1 most and HLA-C fewest. Associated with cytomegalovirus, according to the listing, were approximately 160 TCR beta chains. Trimming of TCR beta V- and J-genes showed a link, identified in a later analysis, to a missense DCLRE1C variant.

The PCR was carried out with 60 Vbeta primers and 13 Jbeta primers. Sequencing used immunoSEQ multiplex PCR; TCRdb keeps in-frame clones, though not all of them. The repertoire holds 25,000 to 35,000 clones, with around nine tenths as singletons. The CDR3 runs 11 residues. The germline CDR1 and CDR2 sequences are SNHLY and FYNNEI. Trimming took 2 bases from V and 5 from J, leaving 3 bases between them. The sample comprised PBMCs. This TCR came from a boy aged 5-17 years in good health and CMV-seronegative. The gene calls are TRBV2 and TRBJ1-1; D gene uncertain. In DNA form, the CDR3 reads TGTGCCAGCAGTGAACTTACTGAAGCTTTCTTT. Its translation is CASSELTEAFF.